The 4 T cell receptor beta chains listed next were all sequenced from one sample in a study of T cell changes during pregnancy in multiple sclerosis. Here immunoSEQ multiplex PCR was the method, and the copy in TCRdb shows in-frame clones only, minus some. The top ten hold over 1% of the sample, which has 60,000 to 70,000 clones, roughly 89% seen once. This specimen was peripheral blood, taken after pregnancy. All receptors derive from a female donor in good health, enrolled as a control in a pregnancy study.

The rearrangement links TRBV2 to TRBJ2-7; 9 bases agree with TRBD1. Germline V lookup: CDR1 SNHLY, CDR2 FYNNEI. V trimming: 6 bases; J trimming: 2 bases; junction bases outside the gene matches: 5. The CDR3 covers 14 residues. The CDR3 bases are TGTGCCAGCAGCGCAAGGACAGGGGCCTACGAGCAGTACTTC. Protein product: CASSARTGAYEQYF.

The rearrangement joins TRBV19 to TRBJ1-2; unclear D gene. V lost 5 bases and J 6 bases, leaving 25 bases between the germline ends. The CDR3 covers 17 residues. Germline V CDR1 and CDR2: LNHDA, SQIVND (reference sequence). CDR3 sequence reads: CASSPRNVDLKVDGYTF. The CDR3 nucleotides are TGTGCCAGTAGTCCCAGGAATGTTGATTTAAAGGTCGATGGCTACACCTTC.

The chain recombines TRBV5-6 with TRBJ2-7; 7 positions match TRBD1. CDR3 length: 15 residues. Germline CDR1 SGHDT, CDR2 YYEEEE. Unmatched junction bases numbered 11, after V lost 2 bases and J lost 6 bases. This CDR3 reads CASSFGTVRLGEQYF. The CDR3 nucleotides are TGTGCCAGCAGCTTCGGGACAGTTAGGCTTGGCGAGCAGTACTTC.

This sequence joins TRBV5-6 and TRBJ2-3; TRBD1 matches 7 bases. The CDR3 has 15 amino acids. Germline lookup yields CDR1 SGHDT and CDR2 YYEEEE. V shed 4 bases, J shed 3 bases, and the junction held 8 bases outside the gene matches. Written as DNA, the CDR3 is TGTGCCAGCAGCCCGATTAACAGGGGAACAGATACGCAGTATTTT. This sequence encodes CASSPINRGTDTQYF.